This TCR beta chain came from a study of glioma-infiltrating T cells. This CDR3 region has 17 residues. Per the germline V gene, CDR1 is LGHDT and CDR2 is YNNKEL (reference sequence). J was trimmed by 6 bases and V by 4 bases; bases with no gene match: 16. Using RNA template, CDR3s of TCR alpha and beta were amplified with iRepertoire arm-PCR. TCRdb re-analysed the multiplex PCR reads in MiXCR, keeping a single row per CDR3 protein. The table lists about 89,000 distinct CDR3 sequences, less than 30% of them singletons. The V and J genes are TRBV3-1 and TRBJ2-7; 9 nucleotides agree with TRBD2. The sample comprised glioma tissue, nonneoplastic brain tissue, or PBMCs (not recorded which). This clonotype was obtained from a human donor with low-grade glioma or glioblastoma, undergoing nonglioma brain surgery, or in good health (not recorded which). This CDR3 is CASSLTSGHKRRFEQYF. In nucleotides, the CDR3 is TGTGCCAGCAGCCTGACTAGCGGTCATAAACGAAGGTTCGAGCAGTACTTC.